The rows below give T cell receptor beta chains drawn from one sample of a study of CD4 T cells in relation to SARS-CoV-2 and coronaviruses. Clones were read by immunoSEQ multiplex PCR, and TCRdb kept only the in-frame ones, dropping some. In the table there are 8,500 to 13,000 clones, 87% of which are singletons. Input material: naive CD4+ T cells from PBMCs. The receptors come from an adult with COVID-19. CDR3s include the opening cysteine and the closing phenylalanine or tryptophan. The order of the fields is clone size, J gene, D gene, V gene, CDR3 DNA, CDR3 protein. D genes are given only for firm matches. Some rows mark clone size as missing; the rest say once, few, many or name a class of expanded clone.

abundance: .; j_gene: TRBJ2-7; d_gene: TRBD1; v_gene: TRBV6-5; CDR3nt: TGTGCCAGCCGCACCGGGACAGGGGGGGGCGAGCAGTACTTC; CDR3aa: CASRTGTGGGEQYF
abundance: .; j_gene: TRBJ1-1; d_gene: .; v_gene: TRBV7-9; CDR3nt: TGTGCCAGCAGCTTAGAGGATAAGATGAACACTGAAGCTTTCTTT; CDR3aa: CASSLEDKMNTEAFF
abundance: .; j_gene: TRBJ1-4; d_gene: .; v_gene: TRBV5-1; CDR3nt: TGCGCCAGCAGTTCCACCGGGACGGCGAATGAAAAACTGTTTTTT; CDR3aa: CASSSTGTANEKLFF
abundance: .; j_gene: TRBJ2-1; d_gene: TRBD2; v_gene: TRBV9; CDR3nt: TGTGCCAGCAGCGTAACCGGGACTAGCAGATACAATGAGCAGTTCTTC; CDR3aa: CASSVTGTSRYNEQFF
abundance: .; j_gene: TRBJ1-5; d_gene: TRBD1; v_gene: TRBV19; CDR3nt: TGTGCCAGTAGCCCTAGGGTTGGGACAGGGGTTTCTCAGCCCCAGCATTTT; CDR3aa: CASSPRVGTGVSQPQHF
abundance: once; j_gene: TRBJ2-2; d_gene: .; v_gene: TRBV6-6; CDR3nt: TGTGCCAGCAGTTACCCCACGGGGGCTAACACCGGGGAGCTGTTTTTT; CDR3aa: CASSYPTGANTGELFF
abundance: few; j_gene: TRBJ1-5; d_gene: .; v_gene: TRBV5-8; CDR3nt: TGTGCCACCGGGGGGCGGAAAAATCAGCCCCAGCATTTT; CDR3aa: CATGGRKNQPQHF
abundance: .; j_gene: TRBJ2-4; d_gene: TRBD1; v_gene: TRBV7-2; CDR3nt: TGTGCCAGCACCCTAGGACAGGGGGTAAACATTCAGTACTTC; CDR3aa: CASTLGQGVNIQYF
abundance: .; j_gene: TRBJ2-1; d_gene: TRBD2; v_gene: TRBV25-1; CDR3nt: TGTGCCAGCAGCACAAGTAGCGGGGGGGCCGTTGAGCAGTTCTTC; CDR3aa: CASSTSSGGAVEQFF
abundance: .; j_gene: TRBJ2-3; d_gene: .; v_gene: TRBV13; CDR3nt: TGTGCCAGCAGCTCATTGGGGGCGACAGATACGCAGTATTTT; CDR3aa: CASSSLGATDTQYF
abundance: .; j_gene: TRBJ2-5; d_gene: .; v_gene: TRBV27; CDR3nt: TGTGCCAGCAGTCTTGCGGGGAATCCATACGGACAAGAGACCCAGTACTTC; CDR3aa: CASSLAGNPYGQETQYF
abundance: .; j_gene: TRBJ1-4; d_gene: .; v_gene: TRBV5-1; CDR3nt: TGCGCCAGCAGCTTGAACTCAGGGGATGAAAAACTGTTTTTT; CDR3aa: CASSLNSGDEKLFF
abundance: .; j_gene: TRBJ2-2; d_gene: TRBD2; v_gene: TRBV28; CDR3nt: TGTGCCAGCAGTCTCCCCTCTCGGCTAGCGGGGCCAACCGGGGAGCTGTTTTTT; CDR3aa: CASSLPSRLAGPTGELFF
abundance: .; j_gene: TRBJ1-5; d_gene: .; v_gene: TRBV18; CDR3nt: TGTGCCAGCTCACCCTCGAGCGCCGGAGAGCAGCCCCAGCATTTT; CDR3aa: CASSPSSAGEQPQHF
abundance: .; j_gene: TRBJ1-4; d_gene: .; v_gene: TRBV12-3/TRBV12-4; CDR3nt: TGTGCCAGCAGTCCCCTGGCTAGCGAAAAACTGTTTTTT; CDR3aa: CASSPLASEKLFF
abundance: .; j_gene: TRBJ2-7; d_gene: .; v_gene: TRBV11-3; CDR3nt: TGTGCCAGCAGCAAAGGAGCGTCAAGCTCCTACGAGCAGTACTTC; CDR3aa: CASSKGASSSYEQYF
abundance: .; j_gene: TRBJ2-2; d_gene: TRBD1; v_gene: TRBV19; CDR3nt: TGTGCCAGCACTCAGGGGGTCATCGGGGAGCTGTTTTTT; CDR3aa: CASTQGVIGELFF
abundance: once; j_gene: TRBJ2-6; d_gene: .; v_gene: TRBV3-1/TRBV3-2; CDR3nt: TGTGCCAGCAGCCAAGACAGGGTGGCTGGGGCCAACGTCCTGACTTTC; CDR3aa: CASSQDRVAGANVLTF
abundance: .; j_gene: TRBJ1-4; d_gene: TRBD1; v_gene: TRBV3-1/TRBV3-2; CDR3nt: TGTGCCAGCAGCTGGGACAGAGAAAATGAAAAACTGTTTTTT; CDR3aa: CASSWDRENEKLFF
abundance: .; j_gene: TRBJ1-1; d_gene: .; v_gene: TRBV18; CDR3nt: TGTGCCAGCTCAGCCGGGAGACAGATGAACACTGAAGCTTTCTTT; CDR3aa: CASSAGRQMNTEAFF
abundance: .; j_gene: TRBJ2-2; d_gene: .; v_gene: TRBV5-1; CDR3nt: TGCGCCAGCAGCTTGGATCCCCCCCCCGGGGAGCTGTTTTTT; CDR3aa: CASSLDPPPGELFF
abundance: .; j_gene: TRBJ2-1; d_gene: .; v_gene: TRBV3-1/TRBV3-2; CDR3nt: TGTGCCAGCAGCCTTCGGGGGACCTCCTACAATGAGCAGTTCTTC; CDR3aa: CASSLRGTSYNEQFF
abundance: .; j_gene: TRBJ1-6; d_gene: .; v_gene: TRBV5-4; CDR3nt: TGTGCCAGCAGCATCATCGGGGCCACGTCGACACCCCTCCACTTT; CDR3aa: CASSIIGATSTPLHF
abundance: .; j_gene: TRBJ2-3; d_gene: .; v_gene: TRBV10-2; CDR3nt: TGCGCCAGCACACTAGATGCAGATACGCAGTATTTT; CDR3aa: CASTLDADTQYF
abundance: .; j_gene: TRBJ2-1; d_gene: TRBD1; v_gene: TRBV9; CDR3nt: TGTGCCAGCAGCTGCACACCGAGGGGGCACAATGAGCAGTTCTTC; CDR3aa: CASSCTPRGHNEQFF
abundance: once; j_gene: TRBJ1-5; d_gene: .; v_gene: TRBV3-1/TRBV3-2; CDR3nt: TGTGCCAGCAGCCAATTCTTGGACACGTCTTCCCAGCATTTT; CDR3aa: CASSQFLDTSSQHF
abundance: .; j_gene: TRBJ2-7; d_gene: .; v_gene: TRBV5-4; CDR3nt: TGTGCCAGCAGCTTGCGAGGGTGGGACGAGCAGTACTTC; CDR3aa: CASSLRGWDEQYF
abundance: .; j_gene: TRBJ1-6; d_gene: .; v_gene: TRBV5-1; CDR3nt: TGCGCCAGCAGCTTAGCAGGGGCGGCACCCCTCCACTTT; CDR3aa: CASSLAGAAPLHF
abundance: .; j_gene: TRBJ2-7; d_gene: .; v_gene: TRBV7-9; CDR3nt: TGTGCCAGCAGCCTAGGAGAGCAGTACTTC; CDR3aa: CASSLGEQYF
abundance: once; j_gene: TRBJ1-2; d_gene: TRBD1; v_gene: TRBV29-1; CDR3nt: TGCAGCGTTGACCTCCCGACAGGGCTTGGATATGGCTACACCTTC; CDR3aa: CSVDLPTGLGYGYTF
abundance: .; j_gene: TRBJ2-3; d_gene: .; v_gene: TRBV7-7; CDR3nt: TGTGCTAGCAACAACGGGGGAGATACGCAGTATTTT; CDR3aa: CASNNGGDTQYF
abundance: .; j_gene: TRBJ1-3; d_gene: TRBD1; v_gene: TRBV18; CDR3nt: TGTGCCAGCTCAATTTCCGGGACAGGGACTGGAAACACCATATATTTT; CDR3aa: CASSISGTGTGNTIYF
abundance: .; j_gene: TRBJ1-2; d_gene: TRBD1; v_gene: TRBV9; CDR3nt: TGTGCCAGCAGCACTCCGAGGGACAGGGACTTGAACTATGGCTACACCTTC; CDR3aa: CASSTPRDRDLNYGYTF
abundance: few; j_gene: TRBJ1-1; d_gene: .; v_gene: TRBV12-5; CDR3nt: TGTGCTAGTGGTTTATTAGGTTCGAATGGTGAAGCTTTCTTT; CDR3aa: CASGLLGSNGEAFF
abundance: .; j_gene: TRBJ2-7; d_gene: .; v_gene: TRBV6-5; CDR3nt: TGTGCCAGCAGTCGCCTAGACGAGCAGTACTTC; CDR3aa: CASSRLDEQYF
abundance: .; j_gene: TRBJ1-2; d_gene: .; v_gene: TRBV10-1; CDR3nt: TGCGCCAGCAGTGTGGAACCTTTGGATGGCTACACCTTC; CDR3aa: CASSVEPLDGYTF
abundance: .; j_gene: TRBJ1-5; d_gene: .; v_gene: TRBV5-1; CDR3nt: TGCGCCAGCAGCTTCGGAGACAATCAGCCCCAGCATTTT; CDR3aa: CASSFGDNQPQHF
abundance: .; j_gene: TRBJ2-2; d_gene: TRBD2; v_gene: TRBV4-1; CDR3nt: TGCGCCAGCAGCCAACCAGCGGGGTACACCGGGGAGCTGTTTTTT; CDR3aa: CASSQPAGYTGELFF
abundance: .; j_gene: TRBJ2-3; d_gene: TRBD1; v_gene: TRBV3-1/TRBV3-2; CDR3nt: TGTGCCAGCAGCCAAGGGGACAGGGGTGGCACAGATACGCAGTATTTT; CDR3aa: CASSQGDRGGTDTQYF